Below, 28 T cell receptor beta chains from the same sample are listed, as sequenced in a study of identifying expanded T cells in peripheral blood. TCRdb keeps only in-frame clones here, not all; method: immunoSEQ multiplex PCR. Of around 100,000 clones in the sample, 70% to 90% are singletons; the top ten hold around 14%. Sequencing was carried out using blood. These receptors all stem from a person aged 18 to 70 in good health.

The chain recombines TRBV5-4 with TRBJ1-6; the D gene is possibly TRBD1 (5 bases). The V and J ends lost 4 bases and 3 bases respectively, with 14 bases between them. Germline V lookup: CDR1 SGHNT, CDR2 YYREEE (reference sequence). The CDR3 runs 16 residues. CDR3 sequence (DNA): TGTGCCAGCAGCCCCTGGGGGGGAGACTATAATTCACCCCTCCACTTT. Translating gives CASSPWGGDYNSPLHF.

The chain joins TRBV9 to TRBJ2-5, with D unresolved. Germline lookup yields CDR1 SGDLS and CDR2 YYNGEE. V was cut by 0 bases and J by 5 bases, with 14 bases left in between. There are 15 residues in the CDR3. The CDR3: CASSVGVSTSETQYF. The CDR3 bases are TGTGCCAGCAGCGTAGGCGTCTCGACATCGGAGACCCAGTACTTC. Full variable domain (rest looked up from reference TRBV9 and TRBJ2-5): DSGVTQTPKHLITATGQRVTLRCSPRSGDLSVYWYQQSLDQGLQFLIQYYNGEERAKGNILERFSAQQFPDLHSELNLSSLELGDSALYFCASSVGVSTSETQYFGPGTRLLVL.

This chain connects TRBV11-2 to TRBJ2-3, with D perhaps TRBD2 (5 bases). The CDR3 loop spans 17 amino acids. The germline gives CDR1 SGHAT, CDR2 FQNNGV. V was pared by 1 base and J by 0 bases, with 14 bases between. CDR3 region: CASSLGVGAESTDTQYF. The CDR3 DNA is TGTGCCAGCAGCTTAGGAGTGGGAGCGGAGAGCACAGATACGCAGTATTTT.

The chain employs TRBV19 and TRBJ1-3; 7 bases are a match to TRBD1. V lost 4 bases and J lost 0; bases outside the gene matches: 3. Germline CDR1 LNHDA, CDR2 SQIVND (reference sequence). The CDR3 has 15 residues. CDR3 sequence reads: CASSKAGGSGNTIYF. CDR3 DNA sequence: TGTGCCAGTAGTAAAGCAGGGGGCTCTGGAAACACCATATATTTT. Full variable domain (outside the CDR3, taken from reference TRBV19 and TRBJ1-3): DGGITQSPKYLFRKEGQNVTLSCEQNLNHDAMYWYRQDPGQGLRLIYYSQIVNDFQKGDIAEGYSVSREKKESFPLTVTSAQKNPTAFYLCASSKAGGSGNTIYFGEGSWLTVV.

This clone appeared a single time. This rearrangement joins TRBV10-1 to TRBJ1-4, with D unresolved. This CDR3 is 15 amino acids long. CDR1 and CDR2 (germline): WNHNN, SYGVQD (reference sequence). V lost 3 bases and J 0 bases, leaving 8 bases between the germline ends. The CDR3 loop reads CASSETTATNEKLFF. DNA for the CDR3: TGCGCCAGCAGTGAAACAACCGCAACTAATGAAAAACTGTTTTTT.

The CDR3 DNA reads TGCGCCAGCAGCCCTGTAGGGGGACAGCTAAACACTGAAGCTTTCTTT. Translating gives CASSPVGGQLNTEAFF. This chain joins TRBV4-3 and TRBJ1-1, with TRBD1 identical over 7 bases. This CDR3 is 16 amino acids long. The germline V gene has CDR1 LGHNA and CDR2 YSLEER. With 4 bases clipped from V and 2 bases from J, the junction kept 10 bases outside the gene matches.

The CDR3 nucleotides are TGTGCCAGCAGTTACCCTCGACCCTACGAGCAGTACTTC. As protein: CASSYPRPYEQYF. The rearrangement uses TRBV6-6 and TRBJ2-7; D remains unclear. V shed 2 bases and J shed 2 bases, with 7 bases lying between them. Germline loops: CDR1 MNHNY, CDR2 SVGAGI (reference sequence). The CDR3 length is 13 residues.

The chain recombines TRBV19 with TRBJ1-5; D unclear. Germline V gene data show CDR1 as LNHDA and CDR2 as SQIVND (reference sequence). V dropped 4 bases and J dropped 0 bases, with 10 bases sitting between them. The CDR3 is 15 amino acids. The CDR3 sequence: CASSRTYNSNQPQHF. CDR3 nucleotide sequence: TGTGCCAGTAGTAGAACGTACAATAGCAATCAGCCCCAGCATTTT.

The chain uses TRBV5-8 and TRBJ2-1; TRBD2 agrees at 8 bases. Germline V gives CDR1 SGHTS, CDR2 YDEGEE. Trimming at V came to 5 bases and at J to 6 bases, leaving 10 bases not matched to a gene. This CDR3 is 15 amino acids long. The CDR3 nucleotides read TGTGCCAGCAGTTGGACTAGCCTGGGGACCAATGAGCAGTTCTTC. Translated: CASSWTSLGTNEQFF.

The CDR3 DNA sequence: TGTGCCAGCAGCTTAAATTCATATGACACTGGCTACACCTTC. This encodes CASSLNSYDTGYTF. The chain combines TRBV7-3 with TRBJ1-2; D not certain. Trimming left V 1 base short and J 7 bases short, with 13 bases between. Germline V CDR1 and CDR2: SGHTA, FQGTGA. The CDR3 contains 14 residues.

This chain uses TRBV6-1 with TRBJ1-3; D is ambiguous. Trimming removed 10 bases from V and 2 bases from J, with 15 bases in between. The germline V gene encodes CDR1 MNHNS and CDR2 SASEGT. The CDR3 extends over 14 amino acids. DNA for the CDR3: TGTGCCATCACTGAAGGGCGAGCTGGAAACACCATATATTTT. Translation gives CAITEGRAGNTIYF.

As DNA, the CDR3 is TGTGCCAGCAGCCTGGGACAGGGGTCCTACAATGAGCAGTTCTTC. It specifies CASSLGQGSYNEQFF. The chain recombines TRBV7-9 with TRBJ2-1; 10 positions agree with TRBD1. V shed 5 bases, J shed 1 base, and the junction held 2 bases outside the gene matches. Germline CDR1 and CDR2: SEHNR and FQNEAQ (reference sequence). The CDR3 contains 15 residues.

V usage is TRBV2 and J usage is TRBJ2-3; D unresolved. Per the germline V gene, CDR1 is SNHLY and CDR2 is FYNNEI. Trimming shortened V by 11 bases and J by 0 bases, and 15 bases separated the two germline ends. This CDR3 contains 14 residues. The CDR3 sequence: CAVREGMSTDTQYF. The CDR3 DNA sequence: TGTGCCGTAAGGGAAGGAATGAGCACAGATACGCAGTATTTT.

This chain links TRBV6-1 with TRBJ1-2, with unresolved D. The CDR3 sequence is 13 residues long. The germline V and J ends were trimmed by 6 bases and 6 bases, with 14 bases remaining between them. CDR1 is MNHNS, CDR2 SASEGT, per germline. CDR3 amino acids: CASSSTEGNGYTF. CDR3 DNA: TGTGCCAGCAGCTCAACAGAGGGTAATGGCTACACCTTC.

The J gene is TRBJ1-3, the V gene TRBV5-6; no clear D. CDR3 size: 15 residues. Trimming cost V 4 bases and J 0 bases, with 11 bases left between them. Looked up from germline, CDR1 is SGHDT and CDR2 is YYEEEE. The CDR3 loop is CASSTGRFSGNTIYF. The CDR3 DNA is TGTGCCAGCAGCACCGGACGGTTCTCTGGAAACACCATATATTTT.

This clone came up a few times. The chain links TRBV7-6 to TRBJ1-4; no clear D. Deletions cut 1 base from V and 3 bases from J, with 6 bases between. Germline CDR1 reads SGHVS; CDR2 reads FNYEAQ. CDR3 size: 14 residues. The CDR3 region is CASSLGAANEKLFF. In nucleotides, the CDR3 is TGTGCCAGCAGCTTAGGGGCGGCTAATGAAAAACTGTTTTTT.

Here the CDR3 DNA reads TGTGCCAGCAGCATATCCGCAGGTGATACTTACGAGCAGTACTTC. This sequence encodes CASSISAGDTYEQYF. The V gene is TRBV7-3, the J gene TRBJ2-7; D unresolved. The length of the CDR3 is 15 residues. The ends were cut back, 5 bases at V and 4 bases at J, with 18 bases in the middle. Looked up from germline, CDR1 is SGHTA and CDR2 is FQGTGA.

The chain carries TRBV2 and TRBJ1-6; a weak D match, TRBD1 (5 bases). V lost 6 bases and J lost 8, with 14 bases in between. Germline V gene lookup returns CDR1 SNHLY and CDR2 FYNNEI. CDR3 length equals 14 residues. The CDR3 reads CASRKGDGDSPLHF. CDR3 sequence (DNA): TGTGCCAGCAGGAAAGGGGACGGAGATTCACCCCTCCACTTT.

The rearrangement joins TRBV7-3 to TRBJ1-5; D is perhaps TRBD1 (5 bases). The CDR3 is 13 amino acids. V gave up 1 base and J gave up 6 bases, with 7 bases separating them. Germline CDR1 is SGHTA and CDR2 is FQGTGA. The CDR3 reads CASSLRDGQPQHF. CDR3 nucleotide sequence: TGTGCCAGCAGCTTAAGGGACGGTCAGCCCCAGCATTTT.

The chain recombines TRBV5-1 with TRBJ2-6; D is ambiguous. Trimming removed 6 bases from V and 0 bases from J, with 10 bases in between. Germline assignment: CDR1 SGHRS and CDR2 YFSETQ. This CDR3 comprises 15 residues. In DNA, the CDR3 is TGCGCCAGCACTGTCACAAACTCTGGGGCCAACGTCCTGACTTTC. This codes for CASTVTNSGANVLTF.

V usage is TRBV5-4 and J usage is TRBJ1-2; 11 bases line up with TRBD1. The trim removed 4 bases at V and 5 bases at J, leaving 7 bases unmatched. The length of the CDR3 is 15 residues. Germline CDR1 and CDR2: SGHNT and YYREEE (reference sequence). CDR3 protein: CASSLRDRGTYGYTF. The CDR3 coding sequence is TGTGCCAGCAGCCTGAGGGACAGGGGGACTTATGGCTACACCTTC. The full variable domain, with the rest looked up from reference TRBV5-4 and TRBJ1-2, is ETGVTQSPTHLIKTRGQQVTLRCSSQSGHNTVSWYQQALGQGPQFIFQYYREEENGRGNFPPRFSGLQFPNYSSELNVNALELDDSALYLCASSLRDRGTYGYTFGSGTRLTVV.

This clone was recorded only once. The chain employs TRBV11-2 and TRBJ1-2; no clear D. This CDR3 is 8 amino acids long. Trimming shortened V by 5 bases and J by 14 bases, and 6 bases separated the two germline ends. Germline V gene sequence: CDR1 SGHAT, CDR2 FQNNGV. The CDR3 DNA follows: TGTGCCAGCAGCCCGAGGACCTTC. It encodes CASSPRTF.

The chain couples TRBV23-1 to TRBJ2-7; D tentatively reads TRBD1 or TRBD2 (6 bases each). TRBV23-1 is an ORF, with its function uncertain. The CDR3 is made up of 14 amino acids. The ends were cut back, 1 base at V and 5 bases at J, with 12 bases in the middle. As DNA, the CDR3 is TGCGCCAGCAGTCAATTACCGGGGGCTAACGAGCAGTACTTC. This gives the protein CASSQLPGANEQYF.

The genes are TRBV14 and TRBJ2-7; perhaps TRBD1 as D (5 bases). Germline values: CDR1 SGHDN, CDR2 FVKESK. Trimming pared 0 bases from V and 2 bases from J, leaving 14 bases between. The CDR3 runs to 16 residues. In nucleotides, the CDR3 is TGTGCCAGCAGCCAAGAGCTGGGGCAGCTTACCTACGAGCAGTACTTC. This sequence encodes CASSQELGQLTYEQYF.

The chain uses TRBV18 and TRBJ2-1; a possible D gene is TRBD2 (8 bases). V dropped 4 bases and J dropped 1 base, with 14 bases sitting between them. The CDR3 is made up of 16 amino acids. Germline CDR1 and CDR2: KGHSH and LQKENI. The CDR3 coding sequence is TGTGCCAGCTCACTAGCGGGGACAGCTTCCTACAATGAGCAGTTCTTC. Protein sequence: CASSLAGTASYNEQFF. Looking up the rest from reference TRBV18 and TRBJ2-1 gives the full variable domain: NAGVMQNPRHLVRRRGQEARLRCSPMKGHSHVYWYRQLPEEGLKFMVYLQKENIIDESGMPKERFSAEFPKEGPSILRIQQVVRGDSAAYFCASSLAGTASYNEQFFGPGTRLTVL.

The rearrangement links TRBV2 to TRBJ2-2; 7 bases are shared with TRBD1. Germline V lookup: CDR1 SNHLY, CDR2 FYNNEI. This CDR3 contains 14 residues. V dropped 6 bases and J dropped 5; count of bases not matched to a gene: 6. CDR3 in DNA: TGTGCCAGCAGCCGACAGGGTTGGACCGGGGAGCTGTTTTTT. As protein: CASSRQGWTGELFF.

This clone has more than one count but fewer than ten. This chain uses TRBV2 with TRBJ1-5; D possibly corresponds to TRBD1 (6 bases). Deletions cut 4 bases from V and 2 bases from J, with 9 bases between. Germline assignment: CDR1 SNHLY and CDR2 FYNNEI. CDR3 length: 14 amino acids. Written as DNA, the CDR3 is TGTGCCAGCAGTGCCAGACAGGGCAATCAGCCCCAGCATTTT. Amino acid sequence: CASSARQGNQPQHF. Combining the CDR3 with reference TRBV2 and TRBJ1-5 gives the whole variable domain EPEVTQTPSHQVTQMGQEVILRCVPISNHLYFYWYRQILGQKVEFLVSFYNNEISEKSEIFDDQFSVERPDGSNFTLKIRSTKLEDSAMYFCASSARQGNQPQHFGDGTRLSIL.

This clone occurred many times. The rearrangement uses TRBV4-1 and TRBJ1-2; no clear D gene. With 3 bases removed from V and 0 bases from J, the gap between germline ends came to 11 bases. CDR1 MGHRA and CDR2 YSYEKL come from the germline V gene. The CDR3 is 15 amino acids. The CDR3 coding sequence is TGCGCCAGCAGCCAGTTAAGGGAGGCTAACTATGGCTACACCTTC. Residues: CASSQLREANYGYTF.